The 20 T cell receptor beta chains in this list originate from one sample, sequenced in a study of T cells after yellow fever vaccination. MiXCR, run by TCRdb on the 5' RACE reads, gives a single entry per CDR3 protein. The data contain 620,000 or so distinct CDR3 sequences, 17% of them singletons. The sample was PBMCs, taken roughly 5 days after the first yellow fever vaccination. The source is a man between 18 and 35 years old who received the YFV17D yellow fever vaccine.

This clonotype was counted only a few times. This chain links TRBV5-5 with TRBJ1-6, with D perhaps matching TRBD1 (6 bases). The ends were cut back, 4 bases at V and 5 bases at J, with 10 bases in the middle. Germline V gene lookup returns CDR1 SGHKS and CDR2 YYEKEE (reference sequence). CDR3 length equals 14 residues. DNA for the CDR3: TGTGCCAGCAGCCGAAGGGGGGATAATTCACCCCTCCACTTT. Encoded protein: CASSRRGDNSPLHF.

V usage is TRBV6-1 and J usage is TRBJ2-3; 8 nucleotides line up with TRBD2. CDR1 is MNHNS and CDR2 is SASEGT in the germline V gene. This CDR3 has 14 amino acids. The CDR3 here is CASGPGLGGDTQYF. The CDR3 nucleotides read TGTGCTTCGGGACCGGGACTAGGGGGGGATACGCAGTATTTT.

This clonotype was seen a handful of times. DNA of the CDR3: TGCAGTGCTCCCAGGACTAGCGGGGGGGTCCCAGATACGCAGTATTTT. The encoded protein is CSAPRTSGGVPDTQYF. The chain carries TRBV20-1 and TRBJ2-3; 15 positions match TRBD2. Looked up from germline, CDR1 is DFQATT and CDR2 is SNEGSKA (reference sequence). The CDR3 extends over 16 amino acids. The J segment lost 4 bases and the V segment lost 5 bases, leaving 7 bases of the junction unmatched.

This clonotype was seen only a few times. The chain has TRBV18 and TRBJ2-3; 7 nucleotides match TRBD2. This CDR3 is built from 22 residues. CDR1 KGHSH and CDR2 LQKENI come from the germline V gene. V shed 3 bases and J 0 bases; nucleotides not matched to a gene: 24. The CDR3 DNA reads as TGTGCCAGCTCACCGACTCGGGCCGAGCGGGGAGGACTTCCTGTTAGCACAGATACGCAGTATTTT. This encodes CASSPTRAERGGLPVSTDTQYF.

This clonotype appeared once. V usage is TRBV5-1 and J usage is TRBJ2-3, with D possibly being TRBD2 (5 bases). The CDR3 covers 14 residues. Trimming removed 1 base from V and 6 bases from J, with 12 bases in between. Germline V gene data show CDR1 as SGHRS and CDR2 as YFSETQ. The CDR3 is CASSLLQLVDTQYF. For the CDR3, the DNA is TGCGCCAGCAGCTTGCTCCAACTAGTTGATACGCAGTATTTT.

The J gene is TRBJ1-4, the V gene TRBV6-7; the match to TRBD1 covers 7 bases. TRBV6-7 qualifies as an ORF whose function is uncertain. The CDR3 loop spans 17 amino acids. Losses at the gene ends were 11 bases for V and 7 bases for J; bases not matched to a gene: 22. CDR3: CARRNRDSHTLSEKLFF. In DNA form, the CDR3 reads TGTGCCCGTCGAAACCGGGACAGCCATACCCTGAGTGAAAAACTGTTTTTT.

This clonotype occurred a few times. This chain links TRBV4-1 with TRBJ2-5, with D uncertain. Trimming shortened V by 0 bases and J by 7 bases, and 12 bases separated the two germline ends. There are 14 residues in the CDR3. Germline V gene sequence: CDR1 MGHRA, CDR2 YSYEKL. The chain's CDR3 is CASSQDQTARTQYF. As DNA, the CDR3 is TGCGCCAGCAGCCAAGATCAGACCGCGAGGACCCAGTACTTC.

This rearrangement joins TRBV21-1 to TRBJ1-6; no DNA check was done on the table's D call, TRBD1. TRBV21-1 is tagged as a pseudogene. The CDR3 is 15 amino acids. CDR3 sequence reads: CASSARQGAGSPLHF. The CDR3, as DNA: TGTGCCAGCAGCGCCAGACAGGGGGCGGGTTCACCCCTCCACTTT.

This clonotype was picked up a small number of times. J is TRBJ2-4 and V is TRBV4-1; perhaps D is TRBD1 or TRBD2 (5 bases each). Trimming pared 4 bases from V and 6 bases from J, leaving 10 bases between. Germline CDR1 is MGHRA and CDR2 is YSYEKL. The CDR3 has 13 amino acids. CDR3: CASSPRDVNIQYF. CDR3 DNA: TGCGCCAGCAGCCCCAGGGACGTAAACATTCAGTACTTC.

The rearrangement joins TRBV4-2 to TRBJ1-4; D possibly corresponds to TRBD1 (6 bases). CDR1 is LGHNA and CDR2 is YNFKEQ in the germline V gene. CDR3 length: 17 residues. The V gene lost 1 base and the J gene lost 3 bases, with 15 bases spanning the gap. The CDR3 DNA sequence: TGTGCCAGCAGCCAAGGGGTACAGGGTGGACCTAATGAAAAACTGTTTTTT. Translated: CASSQGVQGGPNEKLFF.

The chain carries TRBV20-1 and TRBJ2-5; D gene ambiguous. Germline lookup yields CDR1 DFQATT and CDR2 SNEGSKA (reference sequence). Between the trimmed V and J ends, which lost 3 bases and 0 bases, there was a span of 11 bases. The CDR3 totals 14 residues. Here the CDR3 DNA reads TGCAGTGCTAGTGCCTCAGCTTACCAAGAGACCCAGTACTTC. Residues: CSASASAYQETQYF.

This clonotype came up a few times. V gene TRBV29-1 combines with J gene TRBJ1-2; TRBD1 matches at 8 bases. Germline V gene lookup returns CDR1 SQVTM and CDR2 ANQGSEA. Trimming at V came to 4 bases and at J to 4 bases, leaving 14 bases not matched to a gene. The CDR3 sequence is 16 residues long. The CDR3 loop is CSVGPRVDRGGYGYTF. As DNA, the CDR3 is TGCAGCGTTGGGCCTCGGGTCGACAGGGGAGGCTATGGCTACACCTTC.

This clonotype has a handful of counts. The chain has TRBV7-6 and TRBJ1-1; D might be TRBD1 (5 bases). The CDR3 contains 15 residues. Germline V lookup: CDR1 SGHVS, CDR2 FNYEAQ. Trimming removed 2 bases from V and 3 bases from J, with 13 bases in between. The CDR3 loop reads CASSLNQGLYTEAFF. The CDR3 DNA reads TGTGCCAGCAGCTTAAATCAGGGCTTATACACTGAAGCTTTCTTT. The whole variable domain, filled in from reference TRBV7-6 and TRBJ1-1, reads GAGVSQSPRYKVTKRGQDVALRCDPISGHVSLYWYRQALGQGPEFLTYFNYEAQQDKSGLPNDRFSAERPEGSISTLTIQRTEQRDSAMYRCASSLNQGLYTEAFFGQGTRLTVV.

This clonotype has just a few counts. The genes are TRBV3-1 and TRBJ2-5; 14 bases align to TRBD2. Germline V gene data show CDR1 as LGHDT and CDR2 as YNNKEL (reference sequence). The CDR3 length is 17 residues. The J segment lost 5 bases and the V segment lost 8 bases, leaving 13 bases of the junction unmatched. This chain's CDR3 is CASLPGLAGAGVETQYF. In DNA, the CDR3 is TGTGCCAGCTTGCCGGGACTAGCGGGGGCCGGGGTGGAGACCCAGTACTTC.

This clonotype was seen only a few times. J is TRBJ1-2 and V is TRBV28; 7 nucleotides align to TRBD1. The V and J ends lost 5 bases and 3 bases, in that order; junction bases with no gene match: 9. CDR1 and CDR2 (germline): MDHEN, SYDVKM. The CDR3 runs 15 residues. This CDR3 reads CASSIPQGTYYGYTF. As DNA, the CDR3 is TGTGCCAGCAGTATCCCACAGGGGACTTACTATGGCTACACCTTC.

This clonotype came up a few times. The chain uses TRBV2 and TRBJ1-5; D not certain. The CDR3 spans 12 residues. The germline V gene has CDR1 SNHLY and CDR2 FYNNEI. V was trimmed by 10 bases and J by 5 bases, leaving 12 bases between them. In DNA, the CDR3 is TGTGCCACCAAAACTATTTATCAGCCCCAGCATTTT. The encoded protein is CATKTIYQPQHF.

In DNA, the CDR3 is TGTGCCAGCAGCTGGGACAGGGCTAGCTCTGGAAACACCATATATTTT. It specifies CASSWDRASSGNTIYF. V usage is TRBV7-2 and J usage is TRBJ1-3, with TRBD1 identical over 9 bases. The CDR3 extends over 16 amino acids. CDR1 is SGHTA and CDR2 is FQGNSA in the germline V gene. Trimming cost V 4 bases and J 0 bases; bases outside gene matches: 4.

This clonotype was picked up a small number of times. The rearrangement joins TRBV7-3 to TRBJ1-6, with D hard to call. This CDR3 is built from 16 residues. Trimming cost V 5 bases and J 7 bases, with 18 bases left between them. The germline V gene encodes CDR1 SGHTA and CDR2 FQGTGA. The CDR3: CASSLVGPYLNSPLHF. CDR3 nucleotide sequence: TGTGCCAGCAGCCTCGTAGGTCCCTATTTGAATTCACCCCTCCACTTT.

V gene TRBV12-3 or TRBV12-4 combines with J gene TRBJ2-7; D call uncertain. The CDR3 loop spans 12 amino acids. In nucleotides, the CDR3 is TGTGCCAGCAGCGGGCCCCAGGATGTGTATAGCGTC. Translated, it gives CASSGPQDVYSV.

This clonotype was picked up a small number of times. The rearrangement uses TRBV20-1 and TRBJ2-5; 7 positions agree with TRBD2. Looked up from germline, CDR1 is DFQATT and CDR2 is SNEGSKA (reference sequence). The CDR3 runs to 11 residues. Losses at the gene ends were 6 bases for V and 5 bases for J; bases not matched to a gene: 3. The CDR3, as DNA: TGCAGTGCAGCGGGGCGGGAGACCCAGTACTTC. It specifies CSAAGRETQYF.